This entry lists 24 T cell receptor beta chains sequenced from one sample in a study of blood T cell repertoires in COVID-19. Generated by immunoSEQ multiplex PCR, the TCRdb table keeps only in-frame clones and is missing some. The sample lists about 98,000 clones; approximately 89% were seen once. The sequenced material came from peripheral blood. The receptors stem from a man between 45 and 60 years old with acute or convalescent COVID-19.

This chain connects TRBV24-1 to TRBJ2-1, with TRBD2 matching over 10 bases. CDR3 length equals 16 residues. Germline loops: CDR1 KGHDR, CDR2 SFDVKD. After removal of 1 base from V and 8 bases from J, the junction contained 7 bases not matched to a gene. The CDR3 here is CATSDFLAGDKHEQFF. The CDR3, as DNA: TGTGCCACCAGTGATTTCCTAGCGGGAGACAAGCATGAGCAGTTCTTC.

The chain combines TRBV29-1 with TRBJ1-1; no clear D gene. V lost 3 bases to trimming and J lost 7 bases, with 6 bases between them. CDR3 length: 10 amino acids. Germline V CDR1 and CDR2: SQVTM, ANQGSEA. CDR3 in amino acids: CSVEGSEAFF. The DNA for the CDR3 is TGCAGCGTTGAGGGCAGTGAAGCTTTCTTT. The full variable domain, completed using reference TRBV29-1 and TRBJ1-1, is SAVISQKPSRDICQRGTSLTIQCQVDSQVTMMFWYRQQPGQSLTLIATANQGSEATYESGFVIDKFPISRPNLTFSTLTVSNMSPEDSSIYLCSVEGSEAFFGQGTRLTVV.

The chain has TRBV24-1 and TRBJ1-1; TRBD1 matches at 8 bases. Germline lookup yields CDR1 KGHDR and CDR2 SFDVKD. The CDR3 has 14 amino acids. With 7 bases clipped from V and 4 bases from J, the junction kept 7 bases outside the gene matches. In DNA, the CDR3 is TGTGCCACCAGGCCAGGGGGCCTAGGCACTGAAGCTTTCTTT. This translates into CATRPGGLGTEAFF.

This chain joins TRBV15 and TRBJ2-4; 11 nucleotides line up with TRBD2. The trim removed 3 bases at V and 6 bases at J, leaving 10 bases unmatched. The CDR3 extends over 17 amino acids. Germline values: CDR1 LNHNV, CDR2 YYDKDF (reference sequence). The CDR3 bases are TGTGCCACCAGCAGGGGAATAGCGGGAGGGCATCGAAACATTCAGTACTTC. Its protein is CATSRGIAGGHRNIQYF.

The chain carries TRBV25-1 and TRBJ2-1; D call uncertain. Germline V CDR1 and CDR2: MGHDK, SYGVNS. CDR3 size: 14 residues. V was clipped by 8 bases and J by 5 bases, with 16 bases between them. The CDR3: CASRGAGYDNEQFF. CDR3 nucleotide sequence: TGTGCCAGCCGTGGAGCCGGGTATGACAATGAGCAGTTCTTC.

The chain recombines TRBV3-1 (or the pseudogene TRBV3-2) with TRBJ1-3; D remains ambiguous. Trimming left V 1 base short and J 0 bases short, with 10 bases between. Germline V gene sequence: CDR1 LGHDT, CDR2 YNNKEL (reference sequence). This CDR3 comprises 16 residues. The CDR3 sequence is CASSQGFGSSGNTIYF. CDR3 in DNA: TGTGCCAGCAGCCAAGGTTTTGGGAGCTCTGGAAACACCATATATTTT.

The J gene is TRBJ1-2, the V gene TRBV3-1 (or the pseudogene TRBV3-2), with TRBD1 identical over 8 bases. The CDR3 is made up of 15 amino acids. Germline V gene lookup returns CDR1 LGHDT and CDR2 YNNKEL (reference sequence). The ends lost 1 base at V and 0 bases at J; junction bases unmatched: 1. CDR3 in DNA: TGTGCCAGCAGCCAAGCGACAGGGGCTAACTATGGCTACACCTTC. Its translation is CASSQATGANYGYTF.

CDR3 nucleotides: TGTGCCAGCAGCTTACAGGGGGCCGGAACCATCACCGGGGAGCTGTTTTTT. Encoded protein: CASSLQGAGTITGELFF. The chain has TRBV11-2 and TRBJ2-2, with 8 positions matching TRBD1. The CDR3 has 17 residues. Germline trimming cut 2 bases from V and 4 bases from J; bases unmatched to any gene: 9. Germline CDR1 and CDR2: SGHAT and FQNNGV. Full variable domain (rest looked up from reference TRBV11-2 and TRBJ2-2): EAGVAQSPRYKIIEKRQSVAFWCNPISGHATLYWYQQILGQGPKLLIQFQNNGVVDDSQLPKDRFSAERLKGVDSTLKIQPAKLEDSAVYLCASSLQGAGTITGELFFGEGSRLTVL.

This clone was seen a single time. The chain joins TRBV5-1 to TRBJ1-5, with TRBD1 identical over 7 bases. The CDR3 loop spans 15 amino acids. Losses at the gene ends were 0 bases for V and 2 bases for J; bases not matched to a gene: 2. Germline V gene sequence: CDR1 SGHRS, CDR2 YFSETQ. The CDR3 spells CASSLGTGGNQPQHF. The DNA of the CDR3 is TGCGCCAGCAGCTTGGGGACAGGAGGCAATCAGCCCCAGCATTTT.

The V and J genes are TRBV3-1 (or the pseudogene TRBV3-2) and TRBJ2-5; D perhaps matches TRBD1 (5 bases). V lost 4 bases and J 4 bases, leaving 13 bases between the germline ends. This CDR3 has 14 amino acids. Germline V gives CDR1 LGHDT, CDR2 YNNKEL (reference sequence). The CDR3 sequence is CASSPQGGRETQYF. CDR3 nucleotide sequence: TGTGCCAGCAGCCCGCAGGGTGGGCGAGAGACCCAGTACTTC.

The chain joins TRBV5-1 to TRBJ2-1; the D gene is possibly TRBD2 (5 bases). V gave up 2 bases and J gave up 2 bases, with 11 bases separating them. Germline loops: CDR1 SGHRS, CDR2 YFSETQ. CDR3 length: 15 amino acids. In DNA form, the CDR3 reads TGCGCCAGCAGCTTCGCGGGTTTGACCTACAATGAGCAGTTCTTC. Its translation: CASSFAGLTYNEQFF. Together with reference TRBV5-1 and TRBJ2-1, the CDR3 gives the full variable domain: KAGVTQTPRYLIKTRGQQVTLSCSPISGHRSVSWYQQTPGQGLQFLFEYFSETQRNKGNFPGRFSGRQFSNSRSEMNVSTLELGDSALYLCASSFAGLTYNEQFFGPGTRLTVL.

The J gene is TRBJ1-1, the V gene TRBV5-6; D is unclear. The length of the CDR3 is 11 residues. CDR1 and CDR2 from the germline V gene are SGHDT and YYEEEE. Trimming took 0 bases from V and 8 from J, leaving 5 bases between them. CDR3 sequence (DNA): TGTGCCAGCAGCTTGGCCAGGGAAGCTTTCTTT. Translated, it gives CASSLAREAFF.

This clone has only a few counts. The rearrangement links TRBV27 to TRBJ2-7, with TRBD2 as a possible D gene (6 bases). This CDR3 region has 14 residues. CDR1 and CDR2 (germline): MNHEY, SMNVEV (reference sequence). V dropped 4 bases and J dropped 4 bases, with 14 bases sitting between them. The CDR3 DNA is TGTGCCAGCAGTTCCCCGGGACTCACTTACGAGCAGTACTTC. Protein: CASSSPGLTYEQYF.

In DNA, the CDR3 is TGTGCCAGCAGCTTCCTAGCGGGAGGTCGGCAGTTCTTC. Protein product: CASSFLAGGRQFF. The chain has TRBV5-8 and TRBJ2-1; 11 nucleotides align to TRBD2. J was trimmed by 12 bases and V by 2 bases; bases with no gene match: 4. This CDR3 has 13 residues. The germline V gene encodes CDR1 SGHTS and CDR2 YDEGEE. The full variable domain, in which reference TRBV5-8 and TRBJ2-1 provide the parts outside the CDR3, is EAGVTQSPTHLIKTRGQQATLRCSPISGHTSVYWYQQALGLGLQFLLWYDEGEERNRGNFPPRFSGRQFPNYSSELNVNALELEDSALYLCASSFLAGGRQFFGPGTRLTVL.

This chain joins TRBV3-1 (or the pseudogene TRBV3-2) and TRBJ1-4; 7 nucleotides match TRBD1. Germline assignment: CDR1 LGHDT and CDR2 YNNKEL (reference sequence). Trimming took 1 base from V and 1 from J; bases not matched to a gene: 6. The CDR3 is made up of 17 amino acids. The DNA of the CDR3 is TGTGCCAGCAGCCAAGGTGGCAGGGGGGTAACTAATGAAAAACTGTTTTTT. Its translation is CASSQGGRGVTNEKLFF.

The CDR3 loop is CSVARTADYNEQFF. The DNA for the CDR3 is TGCAGCGTTGCGCGGACAGCGGACTACAATGAGCAGTTCTTC. The chain couples TRBV29-1 to TRBJ2-1; TRBD1 is a possible D gene (6 bases). The CDR3 length is 14 residues. Germline V gene sequence: CDR1 SQVTM, CDR2 ANQGSEA. V was pared by 4 bases and J by 3 bases, with 13 bases between.

The CDR3 DNA reads as TGTGCCAGCAGTTCTACAGGGGGCACCAATCAGCCCCAGCATTTT. Amino acid sequence: CASSSTGGTNQPQHF. This chain joins TRBV5-5 and TRBJ1-5; 9 bases align to TRBD1. Germline CDR1 SGHKS, CDR2 YYEKEE (reference sequence). The V segment lost 5 bases and the J segment 3 bases; nucleotides outside the gene matches: 6. The CDR3 totals 15 residues. The variable domain in full, with the rest retrieved from reference TRBV5-5 and TRBJ1-5, is DAGVTQSPTHLIKTRGQQVTLRCSPISGHKSVSWYQQVLGQGPQFIFQYYEKEERGRGNFPDRFSARQFPNYSSELNVNALLLGDSALYLCASSSTGGTNQPQHFGDGTRLSIL.

The chain carries TRBV1 and TRBJ2-5; TRBD2 is the table's D call, not checked against the DNA. TRBV1 corresponds to a pseudogene. The CDR3 is 18 residues long. CDR3 sequence (DNA): TGCACCAGCAGCCAAAGTCGATATGGGGAGGGCGCCAAAGAGACCCAGTACTTC. It translates to CTSSQSRYGEGAKETQYF.

J is TRBJ1-5 and V is TRBV6-6; D might be TRBD1 (5 bases). The germline V gene encodes CDR1 MNHNY and CDR2 SVGAGI (reference sequence). V dropped 5 bases and J dropped 4 bases, with 15 bases sitting between them. This CDR3 is built from 15 residues. The CDR3 loop reads CASSRTTDPNQPQHF. The CDR3 DNA reads as TGTGCCAGCAGTCGAACGACAGACCCTAATCAGCCCCAGCATTTT.

This clone was recorded once. V gene TRBV7-6 combines with J gene TRBJ1-1; a weak D match, TRBD1 (5 bases). V shed 5 bases and J shed 3 bases, with 13 bases lying between them. CDR3 length: 14 residues. The germline gives CDR1 SGHVS, CDR2 FNYEAQ. The CDR3 reads CASSLSGGDTEAFF. In nucleotides, the CDR3 is TGTGCCAGCAGCCTATCCGGGGGAGACACTGAAGCTTTCTTT.

The chain links TRBV11-2 to TRBJ2-1; D perhaps matches TRBD2 (6 bases). CDR1 is SGHAT, CDR2 FQNNGV, per germline. The CDR3 is 17 residues long. V lost 8 bases and J lost 1, with 21 bases in between. The DNA for the CDR3 is TGTGCCAGCGCAACCTCAAAGGGGCGGGGTTCCTACAATGAGCAGTTCTTC. Its translation is CASATSKGRGSYNEQFF.

The V gene is TRBV7-6, the J gene TRBJ2-7; TRBD2 might be the D (5 bases). Trimming left V 2 bases short and J 0 bases short, with 11 bases between. Per germline, CDR1 SGHVS and CDR2 FNYEAQ. The CDR3 consists of 15 residues. The CDR3 protein is CASSLRSGGSYEQYF. CDR3 nucleotides: TGTGCCAGCAGCTTAAGGAGCGGAGGCTCCTACGAGCAGTACTTC.

V gene TRBV7-9 combines with J gene TRBJ1-2, with 7 bases matching TRBD1. CDR1 and CDR2 (germline): SEHNR, FQNEAQ (reference sequence). The CDR3 runs 15 residues. V dropped 5 bases and J dropped 5; count of bases not matched to a gene: 11. The CDR3 loop reads CASSQGSSGQYGYTF. As DNA, the CDR3 is TGTGCCAGCAGCCAAGGGTCATCGGGACAGTATGGCTACACCTTC.

This sequence joins TRBV3-1 (or the pseudogene TRBV3-2) and TRBJ2-3; TRBD2 matches at 8 bases. The CDR3 has 14 residues. The V and J ends lost 5 bases and 6 bases, in that order; junction bases with no gene match: 7. Germline CDR1 and CDR2: LGHDT and YNNKEL (reference sequence). In DNA, the CDR3 is TGTGCCAGCAGCACACCCCCGGGGGGGGATACGCAGTATTTT. This gives the protein CASSTPPGGDTQYF.